This passage covers 28 T cell receptor beta chains from one sample sequenced in a study of blood T cell repertoires in COVID-19. Produced via immunoSEQ multiplex PCR; TCRdb's table is partial and in-frame only. The sample consists of some 250,000 clones, about 90% of them appearing once. The source material was PBMCs or T cells enriched from blood (not recorded which). The receptors were gathered from a human donor in a cohort exposed to, infected with or recovered from COVID-19 (not recorded which). The donor label of this sample is uncertain.

The rearrangement joins TRBV24-1 to TRBJ2-1; D is perhaps TRBD1 (6 bases). Per the germline V gene, CDR1 is KGHDR and CDR2 is SFDVKD. Deletions cut 6 bases from V and 1 base from J, with 6 bases between. The CDR3 totals 13 residues. The CDR3 bases are TGTGCCACCAGTCAGGGGTCCTACAATGAGCAGTTCTTC. Translated: CATSQGSYNEQFF.

The chain carries TRBV19 and TRBJ2-7; perhaps TRBD2 as D (5 bases). Looked up from germline, CDR1 is LNHDA and CDR2 is SQIVND (reference sequence). The CDR3 spans 14 residues. V lost 5 bases and J lost 3, with 14 bases in between. DNA for the CDR3: TGTGCCAGTAGTCTGGACCCGGGGTACTACGAGCAGTACTTC. It yields the protein CASSLDPGYYEQYF.

This clone was counted between two and nine times. The chain has TRBV6-1 and TRBJ1-3; D unresolved. Germline V gene sequence: CDR1 MNHNS, CDR2 SASEGT. The ends were cut back, 2 bases at V and 3 bases at J, with 14 bases in the middle. This CDR3 spans 16 amino acids. CDR3 nucleotide sequence: TGTGCCAGCAGTGAACCCGCGGGTTCGGATGGAAACACCATATATTTT. Translated, it gives CASSEPAGSDGNTIYF.

The chain carries TRBV27 and TRBJ1-1; possible D gene TRBD1, 5 bases. Germline CDR1 is MNHEY and CDR2 is SMNVEV (reference sequence). The CDR3 extends over 14 amino acids. V was shortened by 6 bases and J by 1 base, with 12 bases between the two germline ends. DNA for the CDR3: TGTGCCAGCAGGGAGGGGAGTTGGAACACTGAAGCTTTCTTT. Translation: CASREGSWNTEAFF.

The chain couples TRBV28 to TRBJ1-1, with no clear D. V was pared by 7 bases and J by 4 bases, with 7 bases between. Germline loops: CDR1 MDHEN, CDR2 SYDVKM. This CDR3 region has 11 residues. For the CDR3, the DNA is TGTGCCAGCAACCCGGGCACTGAAGCTTTCTTT. Protein sequence: CASNPGTEAFF.

This chain connects TRBV7-8 to TRBJ1-6; weak D call: TRBD1 (5 bases). This CDR3 is built from 14 residues. Germline V CDR1 and CDR2: SGHVS, FQNEAQ. V dropped 0 bases and J dropped 14 bases, with 14 bases sitting between them. The CDR3 region has the DNA TGTGCCAGCAGCTTAGCGGGCCTGGAGGGGACCCTCCACTTT. Amino acids: CASSLAGLEGTLHF.

The chain uses TRBV10-3 and TRBJ1-1; 9 bases are a match to TRBD1. The J segment lost 5 bases and the V segment lost 2 bases, leaving 21 bases of the junction unmatched. CDR1 is ENHRY and CDR2 is SYGVKD in the germline V gene. The CDR3 extends over 20 amino acids. The CDR3 sequence is CAISEPRVAATGGLRTEAFF. In DNA form, the CDR3 reads TGTGCCATCAGTGAGCCCCGTGTAGCGGCGACAGGGGGGTTGAGGACTGAAGCTTTCTTT.

This chain joins TRBV9 and TRBJ1-3; D remains unclear. V lost 0 bases, J lost 0 bases, and 13 bases lay in between. Germline V gene lookup returns CDR1 SGDLS and CDR2 YYNGEE. The CDR3 has 17 residues. CDR3 nucleotide sequence: TGTGCCAGCAGCGTAGCTAGCCAGGCGGTCTCTGGAAACACCATATATTTT. As protein: CASSVASQAVSGNTIYF.

The V call is TRBV25-1, the J call TRBJ1-4, with 8 nucleotides matching TRBD1. The CDR3 runs 15 residues. CDR1 and CDR2 from the germline V gene are MGHDK and SYGVNS. J gave up 4 bases and V 3 bases, and 4 bases lay outside the gene matches. CDR3 residues: CASSETGENNEKLFF. CDR3 sequence (DNA): TGTGCCAGCAGTGAGACAGGGGAGAATAATGAAAAACTGTTTTTT.

This chain joins TRBV24-1 and TRBJ2-1, with 7 nucleotides matching TRBD2. The V segment lost 5 bases and the J segment 2 bases; nucleotides outside the gene matches: 2. Germline V gene data show CDR1 as KGHDR and CDR2 as SFDVKD. The CDR3 contains 14 residues. As DNA, the CDR3 is TGTGCCACCAGTGGCGGGGGAACCTACAATGAGCAGTTCTTC. It is translated as CATSGGGTYNEQFF.

The chain employs TRBV15 and TRBJ1-2; D possibly corresponds to TRBD1 (5 bases). Germline CDR1 is LNHNV and CDR2 is YYDKDF (reference sequence). Trimming cost V 3 bases and J 4 bases, with 12 bases left between them. The CDR3 extends over 14 amino acids. CDR3 loop: CATSRATGTYGYTF. In nucleotides, the CDR3 is TGTGCCACCAGCAGGGCCACAGGAACCTATGGCTACACCTTC.

The V call is TRBV9, the J call TRBJ2-5; 15 nucleotides align to TRBD2. CDR1 is SGDLS and CDR2 is YYNGEE in the germline V gene. V lost 4 bases to trimming and J lost 5 bases; unmatched junction nucleotides: 9. This CDR3 spans 17 amino acids. The CDR3: CASSLTGTSGGLETQYF. In nucleotides, the CDR3 is TGTGCCAGCAGCTTGACCGGGACTAGCGGGGGGTTGGAGACCCAGTACTTC.

V and J are TRBV7-2 and TRBJ1-1, with D uncertain. V lost 6 bases to trimming and J lost 5 bases, with 19 bases between them. CDR1 is SGHTA, CDR2 FQGNSA, per germline. The CDR3 is 15 residues long. The CDR3 bases are TGTGCCAGCAGACCCCCGGAGCCCGGTGGGACTGAAGCTTTCTTT. This sequence encodes CASRPPEPGGTEAFF. The full variable domain, with the rest looked up from reference TRBV7-2 and TRBJ1-1, is GAGVSQSPSNKVTEKGKDVELRCDPISGHTALYWYRQSLGQGLEFLIYFQGNSAPDKSGLPSDRFSAERTGGSVSTLTIQRTQQEDSAVYLCASRPPEPGGTEAFFGQGTRLTVV.

The rearrangement links TRBV4-1 to TRBJ2-7; D possibly corresponds to TRBD1 (5 bases). CDR3 length: 16 amino acids. Germline CDR1 and CDR2: MGHRA and YSYEKL. Trimming stripped 0 bases from V and 0 bases from J, with 12 bases between. CDR3 coding DNA: TGCGCCAGCAGCCAAGATAAAGGGGCCGGCTCCTACGAGCAGTACTTC. Its protein is CASSQDKGAGSYEQYF.

The chain combines TRBV7-9 with TRBJ2-1; 7 nucleotides match TRBD2. This CDR3 has 18 residues. Germline values: CDR1 SEHNR, CDR2 FQNEAQ (reference sequence). J gave up 0 bases and V 1 base, and 9 bases lay outside the gene matches. DNA of the CDR3: TGTGCCAGCAGCTTAGGGGCAAGCGGGGCTCTCTCCTACAATGAGCAGTTCTTC. This gives the protein CASSLGASGALSYNEQFF.

The chain couples TRBV6-1 to TRBJ2-3; TRBD2 matches at 13 bases. Germline CDR1 is MNHNS and CDR2 is SASEGT. This CDR3 region has 19 residues. Germline trimming cut 1 base from V and 3 bases from J; bases unmatched to any gene: 10. The CDR3 loop is CASSEDGLAGAGITDTQYF. The CDR3 nucleotides read TGTGCCAGCAGTGAAGATGGACTAGCGGGGGCCGGAATTACAGATACGCAGTATTTT.

The chain employs TRBV6-1 and TRBJ2-5; a weak D match, TRBD1 (6 bases). Trimming took 4 bases from V and 0 from J, leaving 15 bases between them. This CDR3 is 16 amino acids long. CDR1 and CDR2 (germline): MNHNS, SASEGT. This CDR3 reads CASSGQGPPYQETQYF. DNA for the CDR3: TGTGCCAGCAGTGGCCAGGGGCCGCCCTACCAAGAGACCCAGTACTTC.

The chain uses TRBV6-1 and TRBJ1-5; D is undetermined. With 0 bases removed from V and 6 bases from J, the gap between germline ends came to 12 bases. Germline values: CDR1 MNHNS, CDR2 SASEGT. The CDR3 is 15 residues long. In DNA form, the CDR3 reads TGTGCCAGCAGTGAAGCGGGAAAGGGAGGTCAGCCCCAGCATTTT. This encodes CASSEAGKGGQPQHF.

CDR3 residues: CASSLVGGSSGNTIYF. CDR3 in DNA: TGTGCCAGCAGCTTAGTTGGAGGAAGCTCTGGAAACACCATATATTTT. The chain joins TRBV7-2 to TRBJ1-3; D is uncertain. The CDR3 consists of 16 residues. The germline V gene has CDR1 SGHTA and CDR2 FQGNSA. Deletions cut 1 base from V and 0 bases from J, with 10 bases between.

This chain uses TRBV4-2 with TRBJ1-1, with a tentative D call TRBD1 (6 bases). V lost 0 bases and J lost 7, with 12 bases in between. The length of the CDR3 is 14 residues. Germline assignment: CDR1 LGHNA and CDR2 YNFKEQ. The CDR3 spells CASSQETGGHEAFF. CDR3 DNA: TGTGCCAGCAGCCAAGAAACTGGGGGCCATGAAGCTTTCTTT.

CDR3 DNA: TGTGCCAGTACTAGGACAGGGACAATCTATGGCTACACCTTC. As protein: CASTRTGTIYGYTF. The rearrangement joins TRBV19 to TRBJ1-2; the match to TRBD1 covers 8 bases. Looked up from germline, CDR1 is LNHDA and CDR2 is SQIVND (reference sequence). CDR3 length: 14 amino acids. The J segment lost 4 bases and the V segment lost 7 bases, leaving 8 bases of the junction unmatched.

The chain carries TRBV2 and TRBJ2-7, with a tentative D call TRBD1 (5 bases). Germline V CDR1 and CDR2: SNHLY, FYNNEI. The CDR3 totals 18 residues. The ends were cut back, 7 bases at V and 4 bases at J, with 29 bases in the middle. This CDR3 is CASNALMASRDRGYEQYF. Written as DNA, the CDR3 is TGTGCCAGCAATGCCCTAATGGCAAGTAGAGACAGAGGTTACGAGCAGTACTTC.

This CDR3 is CASSLGQDFYGYTF. The DNA of the CDR3 is TGTGCCAGCAGCTTGGGGCAGGATTTCTATGGCTACACCTTC. This chain uses TRBV5-4 with TRBJ1-2; D unclear. This CDR3 is 14 amino acids long. V was cut by 0 bases and J by 4 bases, with 10 bases left in between. From germline, CDR1 is SGHNT and CDR2 YYREEE (reference sequence).

The chain combines TRBV7-2 with TRBJ1-2; 9 bases are a match to TRBD1. Germline lookup yields CDR1 SGHTA and CDR2 FQGNSA. The CDR3 runs to 17 residues. Trimming removed 1 base from V and 8 bases from J; junction bases left unmatched: 14. The CDR3 region has the DNA TGTGCCAGCAGCTTAGGAGGACGTAAGGGACAGGGAGGAGGCTACACCTTC. Its translation is CASSLGGRKGQGGGYTF.

This clone was seen just once. The rearrangement links TRBV6-6 to TRBJ1-6; 9 bases align to TRBD1. This CDR3 is 14 amino acids long. Germline V gene sequence: CDR1 MNHNY, CDR2 SVGAGI (reference sequence). V lost 5 bases, J lost 13 bases, and 9 bases stayed unmatched. The DNA for the CDR3 is TGTGCCAGCAGTACTGACAGGGGGTTTTTCCCCCTCCACTTT. This encodes CASSTDRGFFPLHF.

Of note for this clone: Because it lacks the conserved phenylalanine or tryptophan at the end, this CDR3 is likely a read error. No DNA is shown, since the ends of the CDR3 on it are uncertain; the CDR3 is the one TCRdb lists. This sequence joins TRBV7-9 and TRBJ1-1; the tabulated D call, TRBD1, remains unverified against the DNA. Counting both end residues, the CDR3 totals 13 amino acids. The germline V gene has CDR1 SEHNR and CDR2 FQNEAQ (reference sequence). CDR3 in amino acids: CASSSFQGQQTFH.

V and J are TRBV25-1 and TRBJ1-2; a weak D match, TRBD1 (6 bases). Trimming removed 9 bases at V and 0 bases at J, with 8 bases between. Per germline, CDR1 MGHDK and CDR2 SYGVNS. The length of the CDR3 is 12 residues. In DNA, the CDR3 is TGTGCCAGTCGGACAGCTAACTATGGCTACACCTTC. Its translation is CASRTANYGYTF.

The chain links TRBV18 to TRBJ1-5, with unresolved D. Germline lookup yields CDR1 KGHSH and CDR2 LQKENI. The ends were cut back, 2 bases at V and 1 base at J, with 15 bases in the middle. The CDR3 runs 17 residues. CDR3 DNA sequence: TGTGCCAGCTCACCAACCGAGGGCCCGTGGAGCAATCAGCCCCAGCATTTT. Translating it yields CASSPTEGPWSNQPQHF.